This entry is about one TCR beta chain. Its cognate antigen has yet to be identified. No clone much larger than this one lies a single base away; base qualities are absent. The method was the immunoSEQ multiplex PCR assay. On the study's bioinformatics: A statistical classification framework was built to diagnose cytomegalovirus status from the catalog of TCR beta chain sequences. The table comes from immuneACCESS by way of TCRdb, which keeps in-frame sequences with V and J called. Part of the clones is missing from these tables; in studies checked, under half for an unresolved V gene and the rest for unknown reasons. V and J calls and clone size come straight from that table; D and trimming were deduced from the DNA. The sample yields 120,000 to 150,000 clones; 87% were counted once. The ten most abundant clones make up 4.5% to 5.5% of the sample. The donors belonged to the validation cohort of under 150 subjects, which was separate from the 666-subject first cohort.

CDR3 length: 18 amino acids, cysteine to phenylalanine. Just CDR3 DNA is preserved here, 54 bases in frame from base 1. CDR1 is given as LGHNA and CDR2 as YNFKEQ, both from the germline V gene. Between the V and J ends, shortened by 5 bases and 1 base respectively, the junction contains 23 bases. The sample belongs to a study of cytomegalovirus exposure and HLA in healthy donors (dated 2017 in TCRdb). For the wider study: According to a later analysis, one platform produced both the roughly 110 validation repertoires and the 700 or so repertoires of the first cohort. A separate validation cohort of about 110 different subjects was used in addition to the approximately 700-subject first cohort. The study aimed to test whether cataloging public T cell receptors could reveal signatures of past pathogen exposure. To predict cytomegalovirus infection status, the study combined high-throughput TCR immunosequencing, statistical association of individual TCRs with disease status, and machine learning. What the study reported, not specific to this receptor: The study listed 150 to 200 TCR beta chains as associated with cytomegalovirus. A later analysis lacked HLA typing for the validation cohort, so it scored co-occurrence in that cohort across all 110 or so repertoires. Most TCR sequences were seen in very few donors, while some public TCRs were found in many individuals. According to the authors, the approach could potentially be generalized to other disease states and immunological phenotypes. Of the cluster scores, approximately 94% were above 0 in a later analysis, which found that TCRs clustered in the first cohort also tended to co-occur in the 120 validation repertoires. A few of the identified cytomegalovirus-associated TCR beta chains were confirmed in vitro to be specific for cytomegalovirus antigens. The classifier was reported to diagnose cytomegalovirus status with high specificity and sensitivity in both the original and validation cohorts.

This chain is built from TRBV4-2 and TRBJ1-1, with TRBD1 tentatively as D gene (6 bases match). Sequencing used PBMCs. The clonotype comes from a man younger than 35 in good health and CMV-seropositive. The CDR3 protein is CASSSPGGGSVSNTEAFF. The DNA sequence is as follows: TGTGCCAGCAGCTCCCCGGGGGGGGGCTCAGTTTCGAACACTGAAGCTTTCTTT.